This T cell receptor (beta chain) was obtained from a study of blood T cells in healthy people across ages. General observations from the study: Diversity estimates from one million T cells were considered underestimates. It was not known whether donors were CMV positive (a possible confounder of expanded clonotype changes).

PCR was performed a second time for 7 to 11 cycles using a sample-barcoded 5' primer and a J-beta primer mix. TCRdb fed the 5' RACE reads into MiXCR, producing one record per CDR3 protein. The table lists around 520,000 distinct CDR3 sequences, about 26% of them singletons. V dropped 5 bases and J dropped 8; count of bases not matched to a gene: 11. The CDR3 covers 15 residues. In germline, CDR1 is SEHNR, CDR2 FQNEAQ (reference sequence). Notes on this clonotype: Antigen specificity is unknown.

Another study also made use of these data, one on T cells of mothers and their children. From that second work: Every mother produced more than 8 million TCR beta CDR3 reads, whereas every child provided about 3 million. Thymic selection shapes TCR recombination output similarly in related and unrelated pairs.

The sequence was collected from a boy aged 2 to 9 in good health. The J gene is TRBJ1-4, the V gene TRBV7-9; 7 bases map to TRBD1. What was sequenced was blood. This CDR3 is CASSIPGTDLEKLFF. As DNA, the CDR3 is TGTGCCAGCAGCATCCCCGGGACAGATTTAGAAAAACTGTTTTTT.